One T cell receptor (beta chain) is described in this entry. Its antigen remains unidentified. The source of the sample is a study of shared clonotypes between healthy human individuals. Findings of the study overall: Rarefaction analysis demonstrated incomplete sorted-subset sequencing notwithstanding large depth. Sharing across four donors was highest in naive CD4 (around 5%) and lowest in memory CD8 (roughly 0.4%).

In the CD4+ fraction, cells were divided into CD45RA+ naive and CD45RA-negative memory subsets. The V gene end was trimmed by 3 bases and the J gene end by 5 bases; junction bases not matched to a gene: 7. Germline V gene data show CDR1 as MNHNY and CDR2 as SVGAGI (reference sequence). The CDR3 spans 15 residues. Per sorted-subset replicate PCR, input was approximately 0.2 ug DNA, representing about 29,000 T cell genomes. Profiled with immunoSEQ multiplex PCR; TCRdb holds only in-frame clones, not every one. The table lists over a million clones, more than 65% of them singletons. Sequenced material: memory CD4+ T cells sorted from blood. Subset reported: CD45RA-negative fraction. The chain has TRBV6-6 and TRBJ2-5, with TRBD2 identical over 9 bases. The clonotype originates from a man between 18 and 35 years old in good health. CDR3: CASSYAAGGGETQYF. CDR3 in DNA: TGTGCCAGCAGTTATGCCGCGGGAGGGGGGGAGACCCAGTACTTC.